The clone carrying this T cell receptor (beta chain) came up once. These data come from a study of sequential checkpoint blockade in melanoma. Study summary: Patients were randomized 1:1 to nivolumab-then-ipilimumab or ipilimumab-then-nivolumab first-line.

Germline lookup yields CDR1 MDHEN and CDR2 SYDVKM. Trimming shortened V by 5 bases and J by 2 bases, and 20 bases separated the two germline ends. The CDR3 contains 17 residues. Regarding treatment: randomized to nivolumab then ipilimumab (arm A) or the reverse (arm B). None of the patients previously received DNA-damaging chemotherapy. Sorted cells were live CD3+CD8+, lacking CD19 and CD56, from PBMCs. Only in-frame clones appear in the TCRdb table, and some are missing; sequencing was by immunoSEQ multiplex PCR. The sample has over 9,500 clones, roughly 80% seen once. The TCR comes from a human donor with melanoma. The gene calls are TRBV28 and TRBJ2-3; D might be TRBD2 (6 bases). Sample: CD8+ T cells sorted from blood (inferred from file names), taken from a patient given nivolumab and ipilimumab in sequence. The CDR3 loop reads CASSLIGEGTVTDTQYF. CDR3 nucleotide sequence: TGTGCCAGCAGTCTCATTGGCGAAGGGACTGTCACAGATACGCAGTATTTT. Full variable domain (rest looked up from reference TRBV28 and TRBJ2-3): DVKVTQSSRYLVKRTGEKVFLECVQDMDHENMFWYRQDPGLGLRLIYFSYDVKMKEKGDIPEGYSVSREKKERFSLILESASTNQTSMYLCASSLIGEGTVTDTQYFGPGTRLTVL.